The next 10 T cell receptor beta chains were all read from a single sample in a study of vaccination effects on CD4 cells after COVID-19 (dated by TCRdb to 2021 to 2024). In the ViraFEST assay, PBMC were stimulated with viral peptide pools, and antigen-specific CD4+ T cell clonotypes were then identified by expansion using TCR sequencing. After around 11 days of culture, CD4+ T cells were isolated with the EasySep CD4+ T cell isolation kit. Each participant received two doses of an mRNA SARS-CoV-2 vaccine, either BNT162b2 or mRNA-1273. Antigen specificity for these receptors is unknown. Library method: the immunoSEQ multiplex PCR assay. Sourced from immuneACCESS, this table was stored by TCRdb with only in-frame sequences that have V and J called. A share of the clones is absent; for the studies checked, an unresolved V gene accounts for under half, and the remainder has no known explanation. The sample profile shows about 27,000 clones; roughly four fifths of them were found once. Roughly 1.4% of the sample rests with the top ten.

This specimen consisted of CD4+ T cells from PBMCs cultured with HCoV-NL63 spike peptides, obtained after COVID-19 vaccination. Interpreted using the paper, the cell subset or site label stands for: HCoV-NL63 spike overlapping peptide pool stimulation. Receptor source: a human donor who received a COVID-19 vaccine. Some clones in this sample may be carry-over from other donors' samples.

The rearrangement links TRBV2 to TRBJ2-3; TRBD1 agrees at 7 bases. The germline V gene encodes CDR1 SNHLY and CDR2 FYNNEI. The J segment lost 4 bases and the V segment lost 7 bases, leaving 8 bases of the junction unmatched. CDR3 size: 14 residues. The CDR3 sequence is CASTQTGSADTQYF. The CDR3 DNA sequence: TGTGCCAGCACTCAGACAGGGTCGGCAGATACGCAGTATTTT.

V and J are TRBV6-5 and TRBJ1-1, with D tentatively TRBD1 (5 bases). Germline CDR1 reads MNHEY; CDR2 reads SVGAGI. V lost 7 bases and J 1 base, leaving 16 bases between the germline ends. The CDR3 has 15 amino acids. CDR3 in amino acids: CASTPQTVSNTEAFF. The DNA for the CDR3 is TGTGCCAGCACCCCCCAGACAGTATCGAACACTGAAGCTTTCTTT.

The chain is built from TRBV14 and TRBJ1-2, with 7 bases lining up with TRBD1. CDR3 length: 14 residues. CDR1 SGHDN and CDR2 FVKESK come from the germline V gene. The junction had 4 bases not matched to a gene; V was cut back by 3 bases and J by 3 bases. The CDR3 DNA follows: TGTGCCAGCAGCCAGATTGACAGGGACTATGGCTACACCTTC. Encoded protein: CASSQIDRDYGYTF. The variable domain in full, completed from reference TRBV14 and TRBJ1-2, reads EAGVTQFPSHSVIEKGQTVTLRCDPISGHDNLYWYRRVMGKEIKFLLHFVKESKQDESGMPNNRFLAERTGGTYSTLKVQPAELEDSGVYFCASSQIDRDYGYTFGSGTRLTVV.

This chain connects TRBV6-6 to TRBJ1-2; tentatively, D is TRBD1 (5 bases). The CDR3 length is 14 residues. Per the germline V gene, CDR1 is MNHNY and CDR2 is SVGAGI (reference sequence). Trimming pared 7 bases from V and 5 bases from J, leaving 17 bases between. DNA of the CDR3: TGTGCCAGCAATTCCAAGACGGACAATTATGGCTACACCTTC. This translates into CASNSKTDNYGYTF.

The rearrangement links TRBV15 to TRBJ1-3, with TRBD1 as a possible D gene (5 bases). Germline V gives CDR1 LNHNV, CDR2 YYDKDF (reference sequence). The V gene lost 2 bases and the J gene lost 2 bases, with 13 bases spanning the gap. The CDR3 runs 16 residues. The CDR3 loop is CATSRYGGSAGNTIYF. The CDR3 DNA sequence: TGTGCCACCAGCAGATACGGGGGGTCCGCTGGAAACACCATATATTTT.

This chain connects TRBV9 to TRBJ1-6; D perhaps matches TRBD1 (6 bases). The CDR3 loop spans 15 amino acids. Germline V lookup: CDR1 SGDLS, CDR2 YYNGEE. V was cut by 0 bases and J by 10 bases, with 14 bases left in between. Here the CDR3 reads CASSVGSAGDSPLHF. CDR3 in DNA: TGTGCCAGCAGCGTAGGTTCGGCAGGGGACTCACCCCTCCACTTT.

The chain carries TRBV5-8 and TRBJ1-5; D may be TRBD1 (5 bases). The CDR3 is made up of 14 amino acids. With 3 bases removed from V and 7 bases from J, the gap between germline ends came to 14 bases. CDR1 and CDR2 from the germline V gene are SGHTS and YDEGEE. The CDR3 DNA reads as TGTGCCAGCAGCTCCGGGGGGGGGAGACAGCCCCAGCATTTT. Amino acids: CASSSGGGRQPQHF.

The chain carries TRBV30 and TRBJ1-3; D remains unclear. CDR3 length: 17 amino acids. Germline assignment: CDR1 GTSNPN and CDR2 SVGIG (reference sequence). Deletions cut 0 bases from V and 0 bases from J, with 15 bases between. CDR3 loop: CAWSVYWETDSGNTIYF. Here the CDR3 DNA reads TGTGCCTGGAGTGTGTATTGGGAAACGGACTCTGGAAACACCATATATTTT.

This chain links TRBV7-8 with TRBJ1-1; possibly TRBD1 for D (5 bases). CDR3 length equals 13 residues. CDR1 and CDR2 (germline): SGHVS, FQNEAQ. V lost 0 bases and J 4 bases, leaving 6 bases between the germline ends. The CDR3: CASSLAGVTEAFF. The CDR3 DNA reads as TGTGCCAGCAGCTTAGCGGGGGTCACTGAAGCTTTCTTT.

V and J are TRBV10-2 and TRBJ2-7; D is ambiguous. The germline V and J ends were trimmed by 5 bases and 4 bases, with 12 bases remaining between them. The CDR3 covers 13 residues. CDR1 is WSHSY and CDR2 is SAAADI in the germline V gene. The CDR3: CASSLSREYEQYV. In DNA form, the CDR3 reads TGCGCCAGCAGTTTAAGTAGAGAATACGAGCAGTACGTC.